The rows below give T cell receptor beta chains drawn from one sample of a study of radiotherapy plus CTLA-4 blockade in lung cancer. Sequenced by immunoSEQ multiplex PCR; TCRdb stores in-frame clones only, minus some. The sample carries 90,000 or so clones, about 83% recorded once. The input for sequencing was peripheral blood, taken from a patient treated with radiotherapy plus ipilimumab. The receptor set was obtained from a human donor with non-small cell lung cancer who had stable disease on radiotherapy plus ipilimumab. CDR3s include the opening cysteine and the closing phenylalanine or tryptophan.

v_call	j_call	cdr3_length	cdr3_aa
TRBV28	TRBJ2-7	13	CASSPDRGYEQYF
TRBV30	TRBJ2-7	13	CAWRLGVSYEQYF
TRBV2	TRBJ1-5	12	CASSEGAQPQHF
TRBV9	TRBJ2-3	16	CASSARGLADTDTQYF
TRBV7-8	TRBJ1-5	13	CASRIGVLQPQHF
TRBV18	TRBJ2-1	15	CASSPWTSGTDEQFF
TRBV7-8	TRBJ2-7	15	CASSLERGSIYEQYF
TRBV5-6	TRBJ1-4	13	CASSFGGDEKLFF
TRBV10-3	TRBJ2-5	17	CAISGRGMVSVGETQYF
TRBV7-2	TRBJ2-3	15	CASSFWSGGTDTQYF
TRBV7-6	TRBJ1-2	19	CASSLLPGTGGAGSDGYTF
TRBV6-6	TRBJ1-5	15	CASSYVQGNNQPQHF
TRBV28	TRBJ1-2	14	CASSTSGTGLGYTF
TRBV29-1	TRBJ2-1	11	CSVGQANEQFF
TRBV19	TRBJ2-7	15	CASISTRGGSYEQYF
TRBV30	TRBJ2-2	16	CAWSVDRGANTGELFF
TRBV15	TRBJ1-5	15	CATSRGAGLHQPQHF
TRBV27	TRBJ2-5	13	CASSLSGILPQYF
TRBV7-2	TRBJ2-2	12	CASSRDPGELFF
TRBV9	TRBJ2-3	14	CASSVAPFPDTQYF
TRBV5-5	TRBJ2-7	15	CASSPTSGTPYEQYF
TRBV7-8	TRBJ2-3	14	CASSRTTNTDTQYF
TRBV19	TRBJ2-7	16	CASSTTGTPRAYEQYF
TRBV7-7	TRBJ2-1	15	CASSPSWGGGNEQFF
TRBV29-1	TRBJ2-3	17	CSVKKQGAFTPADTQYF
TRBV7-8	TRBJ2-3	16	CASSPLPRGAKDTQYF